The T cell receptor beta chain under discussion was sequenced for a study of glioma-infiltrating T cells. Study-level findings and limits: Non-neoplastic patients had below-expected tissue-blood divergence, while all gliomas exceeded expectation.

TCR alpha and beta CDR3 regions were amplified from RNA using iRepertoire nested multiplex PCR. Each CDR3 protein gets one entry after TCRdb re-called the multiplex PCR reads with MiXCR. The table includes 100,000 to 150,000 distinct CDR3 sequences, 20% to 25% detected once. Concerning this clonotype itself: What it recognizes is unknown.

V lost 8 bases and J lost 4, with 17 bases in between. Germline loops: CDR1 SNHLY, CDR2 FYNNEI. The length of the CDR3 is 14 residues. The material sequenced was glioma tissue, nonneoplastic brain tissue, or PBMCs (not recorded which). The sequence was collected from a human donor with low-grade glioma or glioblastoma, undergoing nonglioma brain surgery, or in good health (not recorded which). The rearrangement links TRBV2 to TRBJ1-1; D not resolved. CDR3 sequence reads: CASYRSGVGTEAFF. CDR3 coding DNA: TGTGCCAGCTACCGAAGTGGAGTGGGCACTGAAGCTTTCTTT.